These T cell receptor beta chains were read from a single sample in a study of immune evolution from preneoplasia to lung adenocarcinoma. Data came from immunoSEQ multiplex PCR; TCRdb stores just in-frame clones and leaves some out. The sample lists 5,000 or so clones, 60% to 75% occurring once. Sequenced: FFPE lung adenocarcinoma in situ tissue. Receptors were obtained from a person aged 55 to 79 with lung adenocarcinoma. Each CDR3 is given with its conserved first and last residue. A D gene is named only where the DNA matches it firmly. A row's size may be missing; if present it is once, few, many or a size class.

DNA	CDR3	size	J	V	D
TGTGCCAGCAGCATAGGACAGGGTGCTGAAGCTTTCTTT	CASSIGQGAEAFF	-	TRBJ1-1	TRBV5-4	TRBD1
TGCAGCTCGAACGGACTAGCGGAAGAGACCCAGTACTTC	CSSNGLAEETQYF	-	TRBJ2-5	TRBV29-1	TRBD2
TGTGCCAGCAGTGATTACGGCGACTATGGCTACACCTTC	CASSDYGDYGYTF	-	TRBJ1-2	TRBV2	-
TGTGCCAGCAGCGTTGGGACAGGGGCTTCGGGTGGGGAGCTGTTTTTT	CASSVGTGASGGELFF	once	TRBJ2-2	TRBV9	TRBD1
TGTGCCTGGAGCCTACAGGGGGCGCGGAATGAAAAACTGTTTTTT	CAWSLQGARNEKLFF	-	TRBJ1-4	TRBV30	TRBD1
TGTGCCAGCAGCCCGACAGGGTACACAGATACGCAGTATTTT	CASSPTGYTDTQYF	-	TRBJ2-3	TRBV7-9	TRBD1
TGCAGCGTTGAGGAGGGTACGGGGCAGTACTTC	CSVEEGTGQYF	-	TRBJ2-7	TRBV29-1	-
TGTGCCAGCAGCCGGACTAGCGGTCTTAAAGAGACCCAGTACTTC	CASSRTSGLKETQYF	-	TRBJ2-5	TRBV11-2	TRBD2
TGCGCCAGCAGCGTGGGACAGGGGAGGGGAGAGCAGTACTTC	CASSVGQGRGEQYF	once	TRBJ2-7	TRBV5-1	TRBD1
TGTGCCAGCAGCTTAGCCGGCGGGACATCCAGCGAGCAGTACTTC	CASSLAGGTSSEQYF	-	TRBJ2-7	TRBV7-2	-
TGTGCCAGTAGTGGGGGTACCGCGTTGAGCGAGCAGTACTTC	CASSGGTALSEQYF	-	TRBJ2-7	TRBV19	-
TGCGCCAGCAGTGAGAACCCCGACAATGAGCAGTTCTTC	CASSENPDNEQFF	once	TRBJ2-1	TRBV10-1	-
TGCGCCAGCAGCCAACCTAGGGGGGGGAATTCACCCCTCCACTTT	CASSQPRGGNSPLHF	-	TRBJ1-6	TRBV4-1	-
TGTGCCAGCACTACAGGGGGATTCTTAAGCGATGGCTACACCTTC	CASTTGGFLSDGYTF	few	TRBJ1-2	TRBV7-9	TRBD1
TGTGCCAGCAGCCAAGGAGGGGGCCGTGTCGGGGAGCTGTTTTTT	CASSQGGGRVGELFF	-	TRBJ2-2	TRBV4-2	TRBD1
TGTGCCAGCAGCTCCGTTACGGGACAACAAGAGACCCAGTACTTC	CASSSVTGQQETQYF	hyperexpanded	TRBJ2-5	TRBV7-9	-
TGTGCCAGCACCCTGGGGGGCGGAGGCTATGGCTACACCTTC	CASTLGGGGYGYTF	-	TRBJ1-2	TRBV28	-
TGTGCCAGCTCAGAAATTAAGAAGGATTCACCCCTCCACTTT	CASSEIKKDSPLHF	-	TRBJ1-6	TRBV18	-
TGCGCCAGCATGGACCCCCTAGCCAAAAACATTCAGTACTTC	CASMDPLAKNIQYF	-	TRBJ2-4	TRBV10-2	-
TGCGCCAGCAGCAATTCAGGAGGGGACTCTGGAAACACCATATATTTT	CASSNSGGDSGNTIYF	few	TRBJ1-3	TRBV5-1	-
TGTGCCATCAGTGTAGCCGACGTCCTAGGCAATCAGCCCCAGCATTTT	CAISVADVLGNQPQHF	-	TRBJ1-5	TRBV10-3	-
TGTGCCAGCCAGGCCGGGAGTTACACCGGGGAGCTGTTTTTT	CASQAGSYTGELFF	-	TRBJ2-2	TRBV11-3	-
TGTGCCAGCAGCTTAGTCCTGGGGAGTCAGCCCCAGCATTTT	CASSLVLGSQPQHF	-	TRBJ1-5	TRBV7-8	-
TGTGCCAGCAGCTTAGCGCGTACGTACACAGATACGCAGTATTTT	CASSLARTYTDTQYF	few	TRBJ2-3	TRBV7-2	-
TGTGCCAGCAGCCCCCCTAGCTACTACGAGCAGTACTTC	CASSPPSYYEQYF	-	TRBJ2-7	TRBV7-2	-
TGCGCCAGCAGTCCCCTGGGGAACACTGAAGCTTTCTTT	CASSPLGNTEAFF	-	TRBJ1-1	TRBV10-2	-
TGTGCCAGCAGCTTCCCGCCTCCCACAGGCGAGAGGTATGGCTACACCTTC	CASSFPPPTGERYGYTF	-	TRBJ1-2	TRBV5-6	-
TGTGCCAGTAGTATGGACAGGGCGTACCAAGAGACCCAGTACTTC	CASSMDRAYQETQYF	-	TRBJ2-5	TRBV19	TRBD1
TGTGCCAGCAGTGAAAAGTTGACAGGGAGTGGCGAGCAGTACTTC	CASSEKLTGSGEQYF	few	TRBJ2-7	TRBV6-1	TRBD1
TGTGCCAGTAGTGAGCAAGGGACGTCCTTCTCTGGAAACACCATATATTTT	CASSEQGTSFSGNTIYF	-	TRBJ1-3	TRBV19	-
TGTGCCAGCAGTTTAGGAGGGTGGGGGGAGCAGTACTTC	CASSLGGWGEQYF	-	TRBJ2-7	TRBV27	-
TGCGCCAGCAGCGCCACAGGGGTTGACACTGAAGCTTTCTTT	CASSATGVDTEAFF	-	TRBJ1-1	TRBV5-1	TRBD1
TGTGCCAGCTCACCGAAGCAGGGGGCGCGAGAGACCCAGTACTTC	CASSPKQGARETQYF	-	TRBJ2-5	TRBV18	TRBD1
TGCGCCAGCAGCCGCGGGACGGATAGCAATCAGCCCCAGCATTTT	CASSRGTDSNQPQHF	large	TRBJ1-5	TRBV5-1	-
TGCGCCAGCAGCCAGGAACCCTTAAGCACCGGGACCCAGTACTTC	CASSQEPLSTGTQYF	once	TRBJ2-5	TRBV4-1	-
TGTGCCAGCAGGTTCTCGGCCCCCGTTCAGGAGCAGTACTTC	CASRFSAPVQEQYF	few	TRBJ2-7	TRBV6-6	-
TGTGCCAGCAGCACCCGAGAGGAGCAGTTCTTC	CASSTREEQFF	-	TRBJ2-1	TRBV13	-
TGTGCCAGCAGCTTAAGGTGGACTAGCGGGGCGGATGAGCAGTTCTTC	CASSLRWTSGADEQFF	few	TRBJ2-1	TRBV7-2	TRBD2
TGTGCCTGGAGTGTACTAAGGACAGCTTTCTTT	CAWSVLRTAFF	-	TRBJ1-1	TRBV30	-
TGTGCCAGCAGCCAGGACTATAATTCACCCCTCCACTTT	CASSQDYNSPLHF	once	TRBJ1-6	TRBV4-2	-
TGTGCCATCAGTGAGTCCAGCCCCACTGAAGCTTTCTTT	CAISESSPTEAFF	-	TRBJ1-1	TRBV10-3	-
TGTGCCAGCAGCCCAGGGCTGGCCGAGCAGTACTTC	CASSPGLAEQYF	-	TRBJ2-7	TRBV7-9	-
TGCGCCAGCAGTGAGTTAGCGGGGGGTTCATACAATGAGCAGTTCTTC	CASSELAGGSYNEQFF	few	TRBJ2-1	TRBV10-2	TRBD2
TGTGCCAGCAGCTCACCGGGACTAGCGGGGGTTTCCACAGATACGCAGTATTTT	CASSSPGLAGVSTDTQYF	large	TRBJ2-3	TRBV11-3	TRBD2
TGTGCTAGTGGTTTGCAAGGGGACAGGGTCACAGATACGCAGTATTTT	CASGLQGDRVTDTQYF	once	TRBJ2-3	TRBV12-5	TRBD1
TGTGCCACCAGCAGAGTTCAATCGGGCGCTGAAGCTTTCTTT	CATSRVQSGAEAFF	once	TRBJ1-1	TRBV15	-
TGTGCCAGCAGCAGACCAGCGGGGGGCTTCGGAGAGACCCAGTACTTC	CASSRPAGGFGETQYF	-	TRBJ2-5	TRBV11-2	TRBD2
TGTGCCAGCAGCACGGGACAGGGGCATAATTCACCCCTCCACTTT	CASSTGQGHNSPLHF	few	TRBJ1-6	TRBV9	TRBD1
TGCGCCAGCAGCTTAACCGGGGCTGAAGCTTTCTTT	CASSLTGAEAFF	few	TRBJ1-1	TRBV5-1	-
TGTGCCAGCAGTTCCCGGGACAGGGACTACAATGAGCAGTTCTTC	CASSSRDRDYNEQFF	-	TRBJ2-1	TRBV6-5	TRBD1
TGTGCCAGCAGCTTAGGGACTAGCGGGGGCTACAATGAGCAGTTCTTC	CASSLGTSGGYNEQFF	once	TRBJ2-1	TRBV7-2	TRBD2
TGTGCCAGCAGCTTCTGGGGGGACGAGCAGTACTTC	CASSFWGDEQYF	-	TRBJ2-7	TRBV5-5	-
TGTGCCAGCAGCGTTTCCGGGGGTTCCTTCTCCTACAATGAGCAGTTCTTC	CASSVSGGSFSYNEQFF	once	TRBJ2-1	TRBV9	-